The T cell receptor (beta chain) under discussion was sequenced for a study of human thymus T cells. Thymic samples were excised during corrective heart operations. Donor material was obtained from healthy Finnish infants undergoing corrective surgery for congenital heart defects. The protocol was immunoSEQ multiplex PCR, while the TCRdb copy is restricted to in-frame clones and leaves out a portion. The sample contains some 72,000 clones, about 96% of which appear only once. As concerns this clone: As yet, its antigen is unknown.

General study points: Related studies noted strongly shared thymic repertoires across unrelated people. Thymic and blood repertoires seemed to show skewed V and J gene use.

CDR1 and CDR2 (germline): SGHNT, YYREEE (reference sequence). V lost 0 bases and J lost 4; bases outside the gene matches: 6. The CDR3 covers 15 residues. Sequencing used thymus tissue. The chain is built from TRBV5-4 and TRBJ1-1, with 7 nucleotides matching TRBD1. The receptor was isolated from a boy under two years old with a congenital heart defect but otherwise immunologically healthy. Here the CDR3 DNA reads TGTGCCAGCAGCTTGGGACAGGGAGGAGGCACTGAAGCTTTCTTT. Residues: CASSLGQGGGTEAFF.